These T cell receptor beta chains were read from a single sample in a study of shared clonotypes between healthy human individuals. TCRdb's copy holds only in-frame clones and misses some; the assay was immunoSEQ multiplex PCR. The profile shows some 1.5 million clones, 95% to 99% of them singletons. The source material was naive CD4+ T cells sorted from blood. The receptor set was obtained from a man aged 25-40 years in good health. CDR3s include the opening cysteine and the closing phenylalanine or tryptophan. A D gene is named only where the DNA matches it firmly. Clone sizes are given selectively: once, few, many, or a class where the clone is expanded.

CASSDGQKTSYEQYF,TGCGCCAGCAGTGATGGTCAGAAAACCTCCTACGAGCAGTACTTC,TRBJ2-7,15,TRBV10-2,-,-
CASSRGGGSSYEQYF,TGCGCCAGCAGCAGAGGAGGGGGGTCCTCCTACGAGCAGTACTTC,TRBJ2-7,15,TRBV5-1,-,-
CASSLNPRNEQFF,TGTGCCAGCAGCTTAAACCCCCGAAATGAGCAGTTCTTC,TRBJ2-1,13,TRBV11-2,-,-
CASGLGDSSGANVLTF,TGTGCTAGTGGTTTGGGAGACAGCTCTGGGGCCAACGTCCTGACTTTC,TRBJ2-6,16,TRBV12-5,-,-
CASSFTPGETQYF,TGCGCCAGCAGCTTTACCCCGGGAGAGACCCAGTACTTC,TRBJ2-5,13,TRBV5-1,-,-
CASRWTGDNTGELFF,TGTGCCAGCAGGTGGACAGGAGATAACACCGGGGAGCTGTTTTTT,TRBJ2-2,15,TRBV2,-,TRBD1
CATSIYPGRQINQPQHF,TGTGCCACCAGCATCTACCCCGGTCGGCAGATCAATCAGCCCCAGCATTTT,TRBJ1-5,17,TRBV15,-,-
CSVEGPHEQFF,TGCAGCGTTGAGGGCCCACACGAGCAGTTCTTC,TRBJ2-1,11,TRBV29-1,-,-
CASSIGGGTQYF,TGTGCCAGCAGCATAGGGGGAGGGACCCAGTACTTC,TRBJ2-5,12,TRBV7-2,-,-
CASDAGFYEQYF,TGTGCTTCAGACGCAGGATTCTACGAGCAGTACTTC,TRBJ2-7,12,TRBV7-9,-,-
CASSTLAGAEQYF,TGTGCCAGCAGCACGTTAGCGGGAGCCGAGCAGTACTTC,TRBJ2-7,13,TRBV7-2,-,TRBD2
CASSIGGAQVQPQHF,TGTGCCAGTAGTATAGGTGGGGCGCAGGTCCAGCCCCAGCATTTT,TRBJ1-5,15,TRBV19,-,-
CASSFTSGPQETQYF,TGCGCCAGCAGCTTTACTAGCGGGCCCCAAGAGACCCAGTACTTC,TRBJ2-5,15,TRBV5-1,-,TRBD2
CASSLGTLTQETQYF,TGTGCCAGCAGCTTAGGGACTCTAACTCAAGAGACCCAGTACTTC,TRBJ2-5,15,TRBV7-9,-,-
CASSPPGGTTYEQYF,TGTGCCAGCAGTCCCCCGGGAGGGACTACCTACGAGCAGTACTTC,TRBJ2-7,15,TRBV28,-,TRBD2
CASSHSSRIGELFF,TGTGCCAGCAGCCACTCCTCTAGGATCGGGGAGCTGTTTTTT,TRBJ2-2,14,TRBV14,-,-
CASSSGQGGYTF,TGCGCCAGCAGCTCGGGACAGGGAGGCTACACCTTC,TRBJ1-2,12,TRBV5-1,-,TRBD1
CASSAPGQGYDEQFF,TGCGCCAGCAGCGCCCCGGGACAGGGCTACGATGAGCAGTTCTTC,TRBJ2-1,15,TRBV5-1,-,TRBD1
CASSFMAGKAGANVLTF,TGTGCCAGCAGCTTTATGGCCGGCAAGGCCGGGGCCAACGTCCTGACTTTC,TRBJ2-6,17,TRBV5-6,once,-
CASSKGQGVETQYF,TGTGCCAGCAGTAAGGGACAGGGTGTTGAGACCCAGTACTTC,TRBJ2-5,14,TRBV2,-,TRBD1
CASSKAPLGGGRGNQPQHF,TGTGCCAGCAGCAAAGCGCCTCTAGGAGGAGGCCGTGGCAATCAGCCCCAGCATTTT,TRBJ1-5,19,TRBV21-1,-,-
CASSSRAGKTYEQYF,TGTGCCAGCAGCTCGCGGGCAGGGAAAACCTACGAGCAGTACTTC,TRBJ2-7,15,TRBV2,-,-
CASSQMGRSSYNEQFF,TGTGCCAGCAGCCAGATGGGGCGGAGCTCCTACAATGAGCAGTTCTTC,TRBJ2-1,16,TRBV14,-,-
CASSDPTREETQYF,TGTGCCAGCAGTGACCCCACCCGGGAGGAGACCCAGTACTTC,TRBJ2-5,14,TRBV25-1,-,-
CASSLANTNTEAFF,TGTGCCAGCAGCTTAGCGAACACGAACACTGAAGCTTTCTTT,TRBJ1-1,14,TRBV7-6,-,-
CASSSLSGSSYEQYF,TGTGCCAGCAGCTCCCTAAGCGGGAGCTCCTACGAGCAGTACTTC,TRBJ2-7,15,TRBV7-9,-,TRBD2
CASSQDPAGTYEQYF,TGCGCCAGCAGCCAAGATCCTGCAGGGACATACGAGCAGTACTTC,TRBJ2-7,15,TRBV4-1,-,-
CASSSPGKQETQYF,TGTGCCAGCAGTTCCCCCGGAAAACAAGAGACCCAGTACTTC,TRBJ2-5,14,TRBV28,-,-
CASSLGLTSTDTQYF,TGTGCCAGCAGCTTAGGCCTGACTAGCACAGATACGCAGTATTTT,TRBJ2-3,15,TRBV13,-,-